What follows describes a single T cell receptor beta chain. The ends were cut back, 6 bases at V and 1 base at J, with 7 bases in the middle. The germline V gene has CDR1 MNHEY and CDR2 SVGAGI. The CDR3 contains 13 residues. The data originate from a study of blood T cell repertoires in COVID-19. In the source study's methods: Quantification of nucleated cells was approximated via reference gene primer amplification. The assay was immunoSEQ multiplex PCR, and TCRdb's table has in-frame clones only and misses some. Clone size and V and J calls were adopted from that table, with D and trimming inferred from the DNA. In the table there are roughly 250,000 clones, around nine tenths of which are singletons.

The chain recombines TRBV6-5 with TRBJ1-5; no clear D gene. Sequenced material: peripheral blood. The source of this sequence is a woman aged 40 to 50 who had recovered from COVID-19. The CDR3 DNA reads TGTGCCAGCAGCGGTTGGAGCAATCAGCCCCAGCATTTT. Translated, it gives CASSGWSNQPQHF.